What follows is one T cell receptor beta chain and its context. One entry per CDR3 protein, without DNA, is what TCRdb gives after re-calling the 5' RACE reads. This table lists 300,000 to 500,000 distinct CDR3 sequences. The CDR3 is made up of 15 amino acids. CDR1 is LNHDA, CDR2 SQIVND, per germline (reference sequence). The data were obtained in a study of T cells expressing NK-cell markers. This TCR came from a woman in her forties or fifties in good health. The sample taken for sequencing was blood T cells: a sorted CD56 or NKG2C T cell subset, CD4+ or CD8+ T cells, or bulk PBMC T cells (not recorded which). This chain uses TRBV19 with TRBJ2-1; without DNA, the TCRdb call of TRBD1 cannot be checked. CDR3 amino acids: CASSIPGTGGNEQFF.